Presented here are 28 T cell receptor beta chains from one specimen sequenced in a study of T cells in Graves' hyperthyroidism and ophthalmopathy. TCR beta CDR3 region amplification was performed from RNA transcripts. Carried out on the TCR CDR3, a first-round RT-PCR used the HTBI primer set. A single record per CDR3 protein comes from TCRdb applying MiXCR to the multiplex PCR reads. Altogether fewer than 800,000 distinct CDR3 sequences are present, roughly 15% being singletons, with the ten largest covering around 8%. The source material was blood. The origin of the receptors is a man younger than 35 with Graves' hyperthyroidism.

This clonotype was counted at least ten times. V is TRBV12-3 or TRBV12-4 and J is TRBJ1-4, with unresolved D. Between the trimmed V and J ends, which lost 5 bases and 10 bases, there was a span of 17 bases. The CDR3 covers 14 residues. CDR3 in DNA: TGTGCCAGCAGTCCCCCCCCACAGAGAGGAAAACTGTTTTTT. It specifies CASSPPPQRGKLFF.

This chain uses TRBV14 with TRBJ2-7; 8 nucleotides match TRBD2. Germline V gene lookup returns CDR1 SGHDN and CDR2 FVKESK. V was clipped by 3 bases and J by 0 bases; unmatched bases: 10. The CDR3 sequence is 17 residues long. The CDR3 spells CASSQSPMSGSSYEQYF. For the CDR3, the DNA is TGTGCCAGCAGCCAGTCCCCTATGAGCGGGAGCTCCTACGAGCAGTACTTC.

The sample holds many counts of this clonotype. The chain combines TRBV27 with TRBJ2-5, with D possibly being TRBD1 or TRBD2 (5 bases each). CDR1 is MNHEY and CDR2 is SMNVEV in the germline V gene (reference sequence). The V gene lost 6 bases and the J gene lost 1 base, with 12 bases spanning the gap. This CDR3 has 14 residues. The DNA of the CDR3 is TGTGCCAGCAGCTTAGGTGGGACCCAAGAGACCCAGTACTTC. This encodes CASSLGGTQETQYF.

The J gene is TRBJ1-1, the V gene TRBV20-1, with D unclear. Germline-derived CDR1 and CDR2 are DFQATT and SNEGSKA (reference sequence). This CDR3 is 14 amino acids long. Trimming removed 6 bases at V and 1 base at J, with 15 bases between. The CDR3 nucleotides read TGCAGTGCCCGACAAAGCAGCGAGAACACTGAAGCTTTCTTT. Encoded protein: CSARQSSENTEAFF.

This clonotype came up a few times. The chain is built from TRBV12-3 or TRBV12-4 and TRBJ2-6; D perhaps matches TRBD1 (6 bases). Between the trimmed V and J ends, which lost 4 bases and 0 bases, there was a span of 13 bases. This CDR3 comprises 17 residues. CDR3 nucleotide sequence: TGTGCCAGCAGTTCCCCCGAGGGGGTCTCTGGGGCCAACGTCCTGACTTTC. Its protein product is CASSSPEGVSGANVLTF.

This clonotype has ten or more counts. The chain couples TRBV28 to TRBJ1-5; 7 nucleotides match TRBD1. The trim removed 3 bases at V and 0 bases at J, leaving 5 bases unmatched. This CDR3 is 16 amino acids long. Germline lookup yields CDR1 MDHEN and CDR2 SYDVKM. The CDR3 spells CASSFLQGFSNQPQHF. In DNA, the CDR3 is TGTGCCAGCAGTTTCTTACAGGGGTTTAGCAATCAGCCCCAGCATTTT.

This clonotype was picked up many times. The chain recombines TRBV11-1 with TRBJ2-1, with 13 bases lining up with TRBD2. The CDR3 covers 15 residues. V shed 4 bases and J 7 bases; nucleotides not matched to a gene: 4. The germline V gene encodes CDR1 SGHAT and CDR2 FQDESV (reference sequence). The CDR3 bases are TGTGCCAGCAGCTCCGGGACTAGCGGGAAGAATGAGCAGTTCTTC. Its translation is CASSSGTSGKNEQFF.

The chain combines TRBV20-1 with TRBJ2-5; the match to TRBD1 covers 7 bases. Germline V lookup: CDR1 DFQATT, CDR2 SNEGSKA (reference sequence). The CDR3 is made up of 15 amino acids. Germline trimming cut 2 bases from V and 2 bases from J; bases unmatched to any gene: 8. This CDR3 reads CSARKETGRQETQYF. CDR3 DNA: TGCAGTGCTAGAAAGGAGACAGGGAGACAAGAGACCCAGTACTTC.

CDR3 sequence reads: CASSLIGVSPSYEQYF. The CDR3 nucleotides read TGTGCCAGCAGCTTAATAGGGGTCTCTCCCTCCTACGAGCAGTACTTC. This rearrangement joins TRBV7-3 to TRBJ2-7, with D possibly being TRBD1 (5 bases). The V gene lost 1 base and the J gene lost 0 bases, with 13 bases spanning the gap. CDR3 length: 16 residues. Germline CDR1 and CDR2: SGHTA and FQGTGA.

This clonotype appeared many times. The gene calls are TRBV28 and TRBJ2-3; TRBD1 is a possible D gene (6 bases). The germline V gene has CDR1 MDHEN and CDR2 SYDVKM. The length of the CDR3 is 15 residues. V was trimmed by 6 bases and J by 3 bases, leaving 16 bases between them. The CDR3 DNA reads TGTGCCAGCAGCCGTAACAGGGTTGTAACAGATACGCAGTATTTT. Its translation is CASSRNRVVTDTQYF.

The J gene is TRBJ2-2, the V gene TRBV4-2; D is unresolved. Germline-derived CDR1 and CDR2 are LGHNA and YNFKEQ. Trimming removed 7 bases from V and 4 bases from J, with 10 bases in between. This CDR3 has 13 amino acids. CDR3 nucleotide sequence: TGTGCCAGCACCCCCGGAGCCACCGGGGAGCTGTTTTTT. Its protein is CASTPGATGELFF.

As DNA, the CDR3 is TGTGCCAGCAGCTCCCCCGGACTAGCGGGAAGATACAACAATGAGCAGTTCTTC. It encodes CASSSPGLAGRYNNEQFF. The chain combines TRBV7-9 with TRBJ2-1; 12 nucleotides line up with TRBD2. CDR1 and CDR2 (germline): SEHNR, FQNEAQ (reference sequence). J gave up 5 bases and V 4 bases, and 12 bases lay outside the gene matches. The CDR3 is 18 residues long.

This clonotype occurred a few times. In DNA form, the CDR3 reads TGTGCCAGCAGTCCTGAACCGGGACAGGGGGCCCGGGGCTACACCTTC. Residues: CASSPEPGQGARGYTF. This chain uses TRBV7-9 with TRBJ1-2, with 12 bases lining up with TRBD1. Germline CDR1 and CDR2: SEHNR and FQNEAQ (reference sequence). V dropped 6 bases and J dropped 8; count of bases not matched to a gene: 13. The CDR3 extends over 16 amino acids.

CDR3 loop: CASSSEYSPLHF. CDR3 DNA sequence: TGTGCCAGCAGCTCTGAATACTCACCCCTCCACTTT. The J gene is TRBJ1-6, the V gene TRBV11-2; D not resolved. This CDR3 comprises 12 residues. The V gene lost 4 bases and the J gene lost 10 bases, with 8 bases spanning the gap. CDR1 SGHAT and CDR2 FQNNGV come from the germline V gene.

This clonotype was seen only a few times. This chain joins TRBV6-2 or TRBV6-3 and TRBJ2-7, with unresolved D. Trimming removed 5 bases from V and 2 bases from J, with 10 bases in between. CDR3 length: 13 amino acids. CDR1 MNHEY and CDR2 SVGEGT come from the germline V gene. In nucleotides, the CDR3 is TGTGCCAGCAGTGGATCAAATACCTACGAGCAGTACTTC. Translating it yields CASSGSNTYEQYF.

This clonotype showed up many times. V gene TRBV12-3 or TRBV12-4 combines with J gene TRBJ1-4; tentatively, D is TRBD1 (5 bases). The CDR3 is made up of 12 amino acids. With 6 bases removed from V and 8 bases from J, the gap between germline ends came to 10 bases. The CDR3 nucleotides read TGTGCCAGCAGCAGGGTTGAAGAAAAACTGTTTTTT. This translates into CASSRVEEKLFF.

CDR3 bases: TGCGCCAGCAGCCAAGTCGCTGCGGGGACCCAGTACTTC. Its translation is CASSQVAAGTQYF. The genes are TRBV4-3 and TRBJ2-5; the D gene is possibly TRBD2 (5 bases). The V and J ends lost 1 base and 7 bases respectively, with 10 bases between them. CDR1 LGHNA and CDR2 YSLEER come from the germline V gene. This CDR3 is 13 amino acids long.

In its sample, this clonotype was seen a few times. The rearrangement joins TRBV6-1 to TRBJ1-1, with 7 bases matching TRBD1. The germline gives CDR1 MNHNS, CDR2 SASEGT. CDR3 length equals 15 residues. The V and J ends lost 3 bases and 6 bases, in that order; junction bases with no gene match: 10. The CDR3 DNA reads TGTGCCAGCAGTGACCGGACAGGAGAGATCTCTGAAGCTTTCTTT. This codes for CASSDRTGEISEAFF.

The chain links TRBV7-9 to TRBJ2-3; D is possibly TRBD1 (7 bases). V lost 5 bases, J lost 7 bases, and 19 bases lay in between. The germline V gene encodes CDR1 SEHNR and CDR2 FQNEAQ (reference sequence). There are 15 residues in the CDR3. CDR3 in DNA: TGTGCCAGCAGCCCCCAGGGGGGTCCTATCAATACGCAGTATTTT. It encodes CASSPQGGPINTQYF.

This clonotype was recorded at least ten times. The chain has TRBV28 and TRBJ2-7; 8 bases map to TRBD2. Germline V gene data show CDR1 as MDHEN and CDR2 as SYDVKM. The CDR3 sequence is 14 residues long. Germline trimming cut 6 bases from V and 5 bases from J; bases unmatched to any gene: 9. This CDR3 reads CASSQTSGLNEQYF. In nucleotides, the CDR3 is TGTGCCAGCAGCCAAACTAGCGGTCTCAACGAGCAGTACTTC.

This clonotype was picked up many times. The genes are TRBV30 and TRBJ1-6; D is unclear. This CDR3 is 15 amino acids long. Trimming left V 5 bases short and J 12 bases short, with 23 bases between. Germline V CDR1 and CDR2: GTSNPN, SVGIG (reference sequence). The CDR3 region has the DNA TGTGCCTGGGAGAGGTCCCAATTATTGAGTGGACCCCTCCACTTT. It codes for CAWERSQLLSGPLHF.

The sample holds many counts of this clonotype. The chain couples TRBV18 to TRBJ2-3; D remains unclear. This CDR3 is 16 amino acids long. Per the germline V gene, CDR1 is KGHSH and CDR2 is LQKENI. V was cut by 3 bases and J by 5 bases, with 18 bases left in between. The CDR3 reads CASSPLGSGIRDTQYF. The CDR3, as DNA: TGTGCCAGCTCACCCCTTGGCAGTGGGATAAGAGATACGCAGTATTTT.

The V gene is TRBV20-1, the J gene TRBJ1-2, with 8 bases that match TRBD1. Germline trimming cut 6 bases from V and 4 bases from J; bases unmatched to any gene: 10. CDR3 length: 14 amino acids. In germline, CDR1 is DFQATT, CDR2 SNEGSKA (reference sequence). CDR3 protein: CSAVPPGGLYGYTF. CDR3 nucleotide sequence: TGCAGTGCCGTCCCTCCAGGGGGCCTCTATGGCTACACCTTC.

This clonotype was observed a handful of times. J is TRBJ2-3 and V is TRBV19; D unresolved. The ends were cut back, 4 bases at V and 9 bases at J, with 8 bases in the middle. The CDR3 runs to 11 residues. Germline V gives CDR1 LNHDA, CDR2 SQIVND (reference sequence). The CDR3 nucleotides are TGTGCCAGTAGTAACAGCTTCACGCAGTATTTT. It translates to CASSNSFTQYF. The whole variable domain, filled in from reference TRBV19 and TRBJ2-3, reads DGGITQSPKYLFRKEGQNVTLSCEQNLNHDAMYWYRQDPGQGLRLIYYSQIVNDFQKGDIAEGYSVSREKKESFPLTVTSAQKNPTAFYLCASSNSFTQYFGPGTRLTVL.

At least ten counts were recorded for this clonotype. The chain has TRBV28 and TRBJ2-7; D is perhaps TRBD1 (7 bases). This CDR3 is 16 amino acids long. CDR1 is MDHEN, CDR2 SYDVKM, per germline. V was clipped by 4 bases and J by 2 bases, with 18 bases between them. Here the CDR3 reads CASSSQLTGRPYEQYF. In DNA, the CDR3 is TGTGCCAGCAGTTCGCAATTGACAGGGAGGCCCTACGAGCAGTACTTC.

The rearrangement joins TRBV24-1 to TRBJ2-2; TRBD2 agrees at 9 bases. With V trimmed by 3 bases and J by 5 bases, 6 bases remained unmatched. From germline, CDR1 is KGHDR and CDR2 SFDVKD. The CDR3 runs to 16 residues. The CDR3 protein is CATSDPTSGTTGELFF. CDR3 DNA sequence: TGTGCCACCAGTGATCCGACTAGCGGTACAACCGGGGAGCTGTTTTTT.

This clonotype was seen repeatedly, ten times or more. In DNA, the CDR3 is TGTGCCAGCAGTTTAGCCTGGACTAGCGGGAACAATGAGCAGTTCTTC. This gives the protein CASSLAWTSGNNEQFF. The chain uses TRBV12-3 or TRBV12-4 and TRBJ2-1; 12 nucleotides align to TRBD2. The CDR3 contains 16 residues. Trimming took 0 bases from V and 5 from J; bases not matched to a gene: 2.

This clonotype has a count of ten or more. The chain couples TRBV2 to TRBJ1-2; TRBD1 might be the D (5 bases). Trimming took off 4 bases at V and 4 bases at J, with 13 bases between the two ends. CDR1 SNHLY and CDR2 FYNNEI come from the germline V gene. The CDR3 extends over 14 amino acids. CDR3 protein: CASSAGEVSYGYTF. CDR3 DNA sequence: TGTGCCAGCAGTGCGGGGGAGGTTAGCTATGGCTACACCTTC.